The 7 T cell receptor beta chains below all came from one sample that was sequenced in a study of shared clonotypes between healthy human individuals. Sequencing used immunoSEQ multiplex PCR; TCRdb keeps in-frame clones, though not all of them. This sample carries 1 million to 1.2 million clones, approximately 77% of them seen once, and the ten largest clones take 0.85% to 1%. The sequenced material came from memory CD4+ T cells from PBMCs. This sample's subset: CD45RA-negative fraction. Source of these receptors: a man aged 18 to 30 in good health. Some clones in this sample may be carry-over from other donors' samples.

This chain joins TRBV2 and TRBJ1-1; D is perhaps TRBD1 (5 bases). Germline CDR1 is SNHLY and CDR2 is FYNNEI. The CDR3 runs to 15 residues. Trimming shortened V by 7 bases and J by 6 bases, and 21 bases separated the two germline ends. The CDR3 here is CASIKKGSGGSEAFF. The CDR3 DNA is TGTGCCAGCATAAAAAAGGGCAGCGGGGGTTCTGAAGCTTTCTTT.

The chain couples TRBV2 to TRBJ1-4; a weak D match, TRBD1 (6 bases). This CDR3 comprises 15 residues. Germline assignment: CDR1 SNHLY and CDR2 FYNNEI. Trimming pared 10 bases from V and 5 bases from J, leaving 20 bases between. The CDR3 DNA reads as TGTGCCACGGAGAGAAGGACAGCACAAAATGAAAAACTGTTTTTT. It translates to CATERRTAQNEKLFF.

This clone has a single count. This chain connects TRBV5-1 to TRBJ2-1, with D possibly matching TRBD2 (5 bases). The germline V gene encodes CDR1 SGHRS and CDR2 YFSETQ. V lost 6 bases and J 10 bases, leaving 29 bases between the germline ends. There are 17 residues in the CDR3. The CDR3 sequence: CASTQTRSGTNGGEQFF. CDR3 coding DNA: TGCGCCAGCACCCAGACACGGTCCGGAACTAATGGAGGAGAGCAGTTCTTC.

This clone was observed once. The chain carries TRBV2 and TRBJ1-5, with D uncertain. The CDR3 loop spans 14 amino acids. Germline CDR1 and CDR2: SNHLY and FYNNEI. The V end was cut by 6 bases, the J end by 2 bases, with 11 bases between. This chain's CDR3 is CASRGVGGNQPQHF. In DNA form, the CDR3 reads TGTGCCAGCAGGGGAGTGGGCGGCAATCAGCCCCAGCATTTT.

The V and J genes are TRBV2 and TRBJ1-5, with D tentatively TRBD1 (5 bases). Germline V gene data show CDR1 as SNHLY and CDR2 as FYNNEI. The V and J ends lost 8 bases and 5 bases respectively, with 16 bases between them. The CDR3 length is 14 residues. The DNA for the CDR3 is TGTGCCAGCTCGGGGCCCGGGCCAGATCAGCCCCAGCATTTT. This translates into CASSGPGPDQPQHF.

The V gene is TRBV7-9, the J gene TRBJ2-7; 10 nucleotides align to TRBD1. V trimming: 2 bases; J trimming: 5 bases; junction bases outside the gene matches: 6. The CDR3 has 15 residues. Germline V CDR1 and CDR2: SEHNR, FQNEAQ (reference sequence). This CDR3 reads CASSLMGDRGNEQYF. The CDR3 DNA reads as TGTGCCAGCAGCTTAATGGGGGACAGGGGCAACGAGCAGTACTTC.

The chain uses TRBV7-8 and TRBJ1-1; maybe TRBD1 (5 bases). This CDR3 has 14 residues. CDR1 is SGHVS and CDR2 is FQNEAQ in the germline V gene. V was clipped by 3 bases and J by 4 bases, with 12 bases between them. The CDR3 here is CASSFGGSGTEAFF. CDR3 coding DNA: TGTGCCAGCAGCTTTGGGGGATCGGGCACTGAAGCTTTCTTT.